This entry lists 11 T cell receptor beta chains sequenced from one sample in a study of T cell repertoires in cytomegalovirus infection. These receptors have no known antigen. TCRdb re-analysed the reads in MiXCR, keeping a single row per CDR3 protein. In the table there are 100,000 to 120,000 distinct CDR3 sequences, 30% to 35% of which are singletons. Sequencing was performed on CD8+ T cells from cultured PBMCs, taken from culture after CMV antigen stimulation. Every receptor here comes from a human donor in good health (CMV status not recorded). Some clones in this sample may be carry-over from other donors' samples.

This clonotype showed up many times. The chain recombines TRBV27 with TRBJ2-2; 8 positions match TRBD2. V lost 1 base, J lost 4 bases, and 5 bases stayed unmatched. CDR1 is MNHEY and CDR2 is SMNVEV in the germline V gene (reference sequence). The CDR3 length is 16 residues. The CDR3 here is CASSLFGGDLTGELFF. The CDR3, as DNA: TGTGCCAGCAGTTTATTCGGGGGGGACCTCACCGGGGAGCTGTTTTTT.

The sample holds a few counts of this clonotype. CDR3: CASSSDIYNEQFF. As DNA, the CDR3 is TGTGCCAGCAGCTCAGATATCTACAATGAGCAGTTCTTC. The chain recombines TRBV7-8 with TRBJ2-1; no clear D. CDR3 length: 13 residues. The germline gives CDR1 SGHVS, CDR2 FQNEAQ. V gave up 4 bases and J gave up 3 bases, with 7 bases separating them.

The chain joins TRBV12-3 or TRBV12-4 to TRBJ2-3, with unresolved D. CDR3 length: 13 residues. The V gene lost 2 bases and the J gene lost 2 bases, with 5 bases spanning the gap. The CDR3 loop reads CASSLRATDTQYF. The CDR3 DNA is TGTGCCAGCAGTTTAAGGGCCACAGATACGCAGTATTTT.

This clonotype was seen ten or more times. This chain links TRBV7-2 with TRBJ2-5; weak D call: TRBD2 (6 bases). The V gene's germline CDR1 is SGHTA and CDR2 FQGNSA. The CDR3 loop spans 15 amino acids. V was pared by 5 bases and J by 5 bases, with 18 bases between. CDR3 in amino acids: CASSLPEGFLETQYF. Here the CDR3 DNA reads TGTGCCAGCAGCCTCCCGGAGGGTTTCCTTGAGACCCAGTACTTC.

The chain is built from TRBV9 and TRBJ2-2; 9 bases line up with TRBD2. There are 17 residues in the CDR3. CDR1 is SGDLS and CDR2 is YYNGEE in the germline V gene. V trimming: 3 bases; J trimming: 7 bases; junction bases outside the gene matches: 13. Here the CDR3 reads CASSGQHSGGRIGELFF. DNA of the CDR3: TGTGCCAGCAGCGGGCAGCATAGCGGGGGTAGGATCGGGGAGCTGTTTTTT.

The CDR3 reads CATSRDSGTKNIQYF. CDR3 DNA sequence: TGTGCCACCAGCAGAGATTCAGGGACCAAAAACATTCAGTACTTC. The chain is built from TRBV15 and TRBJ2-4; TRBD1 is a possible D gene (5 bases). The ends were cut back, 0 bases at V and 2 bases at J, with 8 bases in the middle. Germline CDR1 LNHNV, CDR2 YYDKDF (reference sequence). This CDR3 has 15 residues.

This clonotype came up once. J is TRBJ2-5 and V is TRBV18; D unresolved. There are 12 residues in the CDR3. V shed 2 bases and J shed 4 bases, with 5 bases lying between them. The germline gives CDR1 KGHSH, CDR2 LQKENI. The CDR3 here is CASSPERETQYF. The CDR3 region has the DNA TGTGCCAGCTCACCAGAAAGAGAGACCCAGTACTTC.

This clonotype was detected many times. This rearrangement joins TRBV7-6 to TRBJ1-1, with 8 bases aligning to TRBD1. Per the germline V gene, CDR1 is SGHVS and CDR2 is FNYEAQ. V was pared by 4 bases and J by 0 bases, with 4 bases of the junction left unmatched. The CDR3 covers 15 residues. In nucleotides, the CDR3 is TGTGCCAGCAGCTCCTACAGGGGGTTGAACACTGAAGCTTTCTTT. This translates into CASSSYRGLNTEAFF. Full variable domain (missing parts from reference TRBV7-6 and TRBJ1-1): GAGVSQSPRYKVTKRGQDVALRCDPISGHVSLYWYRQALGQGPEFLTYFNYEAQQDKSGLPNDRFSAERPEGSISTLTIQRTEQRDSAMYRCASSSYRGLNTEAFFGQGTRLTVV.

This chain joins TRBV5-4 and TRBJ1-2; D is uncertain. Trimming left V 2 bases short and J 6 bases short, with 14 bases between. Germline CDR1 reads SGHNT; CDR2 reads YYREEE (reference sequence). The CDR3 loop spans 14 amino acids. The CDR3 loop is CASSLPAVLNGYTF. CDR3 coding DNA: TGTGCCAGCAGCTTACCGGCGGTCTTGAATGGCTACACCTTC.

This clonotype was seen only a few times. J is TRBJ2-3 and V is TRBV5-4; D gene unclear. Germline V gives CDR1 SGHNT, CDR2 YYREEE (reference sequence). Trimming stripped 2 bases from V and 0 bases from J, with 7 bases between. The CDR3 totals 14 residues. CDR3 protein: CASSLRSSTDTQYF. The CDR3 nucleotides read TGTGCCAGCAGCTTACGGTCTAGCACAGATACGCAGTATTTT.

The chain links TRBV23-1 to TRBJ2-6, with D perhaps matching TRBD1 or TRBD2 (6 bases each). TRBV23-1 falls under the ORF class, with uncertain function. This CDR3 comprises 19 residues. With 2 bases removed from V and 3 bases from J, the gap between germline ends came to 20 bases. DNA of the CDR3: TGCGCCAGCAGTCAAACGGATGAGACAGAGGGGGGTGGGGCCAACGTCCTGACTTTC. It specifies CASSQTDETEGGGANVLTF.